The 4 T cell receptor beta chains reported below all come from one sample, sequenced in a study of PD-1 blockade in classical Hodgkin lymphoma. Exposure to brentuximab vedotin varied, and each patient had relapsed following autologous stem cell transplantation. Libraries were prepared by immunoSEQ multiplex PCR; TCRdb keeps only in-frame clonotypes and omits some of them. Of more than 90,000 clones in the sample, roughly 80% were seen once. Source: peripheral blood mononuclear cells (PBMCs), taken before the second cycle of nivolumab. All receptors come from a human donor with classical Hodgkin lymphoma.

V is TRBV28 and J is TRBJ1-1; no reliable D call. V shed 2 bases and J shed 3 bases, with 13 bases lying between them. The CDR3 runs to 15 residues. Germline CDR1 and CDR2: MDHEN and SYDVKM. CDR3: CASSLPRPVYTEAFF. The CDR3 region has the DNA TGTGCCAGCAGTTTACCCCGACCCGTTTACACTGAAGCTTTCTTT.

The chain joins TRBV10-2 to TRBJ2-2, with D possibly matching TRBD1 (5 bases). The CDR3 is 14 residues long. The germline V and J ends were trimmed by 7 bases and 4 bases, with 13 bases remaining between them. Germline lookup yields CDR1 WSHSY and CDR2 SAAADI. The CDR3 protein is CASTSIGVTGELFF. The CDR3 DNA is TGCGCCAGCACCTCTATAGGGGTCACCGGGGAGCTGTTTTTT.

The V gene is TRBV6-1, the J gene TRBJ2-2; D may match TRBD1 or TRBD2 (6 bases each). There are 15 residues in the CDR3. V dropped 8 bases and J dropped 7 bases, with 20 bases sitting between them. CDR1 is MNHNS, CDR2 SASEGT, per germline. CDR3 nucleotides: TGTGCCAGCGGGGCAGAAAGGGGGGTCCACGGGGAGCTGTTTTTT. Protein sequence: CASGAERGVHGELFF.

This chain uses TRBV7-2 with TRBJ1-5; TRBD1 agrees at 9 bases. Germline values: CDR1 SGHTA, CDR2 FQGNSA. V shed 5 bases and J 5 bases; nucleotides not matched to a gene: 13. This CDR3 has 17 residues. The CDR3 DNA is TGTGCCAGCAGCCCCGAAGGGGGGGGACAGGGTTATCAGCCCCAGCATTTT. The encoded protein is CASSPEGGGQGYQPQHF.